This TCR beta chain comes out of a study of blood T cell repertoires in COVID-19. The method was immunoSEQ multiplex PCR; TCRdb's version includes in-frame clones alone and lacks a portion of them. The table includes about 270,000 clones, around 89% detected once. Participant age was roughly 18 to 95 years, and participants resided in about two dozen US areas. Assignment of participants to cohorts was predicated upon participant-reported clinical history. Per the germline V gene, CDR1 is MDHEN and CDR2 is SYDVKM. The CDR3 covers 16 residues. The junction had 7 bases not matched to a gene; V was cut back by 6 bases and J by 0 bases.

The material sequenced was PBMCs or T cells enriched from blood (not recorded which). The sequence was collected from a woman aged 30 to 39 with acute COVID-19. This rearrangement joins TRBV28 to TRBJ1-5; 8 bases are a match to TRBD1. The CDR3 region is CASSPGTGVSNQPQHF. The CDR3 bases are TGTGCCAGCAGCCCCGGGACAGGAGTTAGCAATCAGCCCCAGCATTTT.